These 8 T cell receptor beta chains originate from one sample sequenced in a study of beta chain features in type 1 diabetes. Expressed TCRB transcripts were sequenced because the entire RNA isolate underwent reverse transcription. Some clones are missing from TCRdb's copy, which holds only in-frame ones; the method was immunoSEQ multiplex PCR. This table holds hundreds of thousands of clones, 9.6% found once. The sequenced sample was naive CD4+ T cells from blood. The receptors stem from a woman between 18 and 29 years old in good health.

This clone was seen only a few times. This rearrangement joins TRBV30 to TRBJ1-4, with D perhaps TRBD1 (5 bases). Germline V gene data show CDR1 as GTSNPN and CDR2 as SVGIG (reference sequence). This CDR3 region has 14 residues. V dropped 1 base and J dropped 0 bases, with 6 bases sitting between them. The CDR3 DNA reads as TGTGCCTGGAGTGAGACAGCAACTAATGAAAAACTGTTTTTT. It translates to CAWSETATNEKLFF. The entire variable domain, with the rest obtained from reference TRBV30 and TRBJ1-4, is as follows: SQTIHQWPATLVQPVGSPLSLECTVEGTSNPNLYWYRQAAGRGLQLLFYSVGIGQISSEVPQNLSASRPQDRQFILSSKKLLLSDSGFYLCAWSETATNEKLFFGSGTQLSVL.

This clone was picked up a small number of times. CDR3 sequence: CASRSDGFPSTDTQYF. The CDR3 bases are TGCGCCAGCAGAAGCGACGGATTTCCTAGCACAGATACGCAGTATTTT. This sequence joins TRBV4-1 and TRBJ2-3; D call uncertain. The CDR3 length is 16 residues. The germline gives CDR1 MGHRA, CDR2 YSYEKL. V was shortened by 6 bases and J by 0 bases, with 16 bases between the two germline ends.

The CDR3 DNA follows: TGTGCCTGGACCTGGGCGGGAAGCAATCAGCCCCAGCATTTT. This encodes CAWTWAGSNQPQHF. The gene calls are TRBV30 and TRBJ1-5; D is unclear. Germline V gene lookup returns CDR1 GTSNPN and CDR2 SVGIG (reference sequence). Trimming stripped 4 bases from V and 1 base from J, with 11 bases between. CDR3 size: 14 residues.

On this clone itself: The same CDR3 arises from other DNA sequences in this sample as well. The V gene is TRBV29-1, the J gene TRBJ2-5; no clear D. Trimming took off 4 bases at V and 1 base at J, with 7 bases between the two ends. Per germline, CDR1 SQVTM and CDR2 ANQGSEA. The CDR3 sequence is 12 residues long. The CDR3 loop is CSVGYSQETQYF. The CDR3 DNA sequence: TGCAGCGTTGGGTATAGCCAAGAGACCCAGTACTTC.

This sequence joins TRBV9 and TRBJ1-1; the match to TRBD1 covers 8 bases. Germline lookup yields CDR1 SGDLS and CDR2 YYNGEE. There are 14 residues in the CDR3. The trim removed 4 bases at V and 5 bases at J, leaving 7 bases unmatched. CDR3 in DNA: TGTGCCAGCAGCCCGGGACAGGTTACAACTGAAGCTTTCTTT. Protein sequence: CASSPGQVTTEAFF.

There are many counts of this clone. CDR3 residues: CASSRQGPNYGYTF. In DNA, the CDR3 is TGTGCCAGCAGTCGCCAGGGCCCTAACTATGGCTACACCTTC. J is TRBJ1-2 and V is TRBV9, with TRBD1 as a possible D gene (5 bases). Between the trimmed V and J ends, which lost 5 bases and 0 bases, there was a span of 11 bases. The germline V gene encodes CDR1 SGDLS and CDR2 YYNGEE. The CDR3 is made up of 14 amino acids.

J is TRBJ1-4 and V is TRBV5-1, with 9 nucleotides matching TRBD1. In germline, CDR1 is SGHRS, CDR2 YFSETQ. V lost 5 bases to trimming and J lost 8 bases; unmatched junction nucleotides: 4. This CDR3 is 13 amino acids long. DNA for the CDR3: TGCGCCAGCAGTCCCGGGACAGGGGAAAAACTGTTTTTT. Encoded protein: CASSPGTGEKLFF.

The chain uses TRBV6-1 and TRBJ2-3; TRBD1 matches 7 bases. V lost 10 bases, J lost 4 bases, and 11 bases stayed unmatched. The CDR3 length is 14 residues. Germline assignment: CDR1 MNHNS and CDR2 SASEGT. The CDR3, as DNA: TGTGCCACACAGGGGCCGTTATACGCAGATACGCAGTATTTT. Its protein product is CATQGPLYADTQYF.